The 17 T cell receptor beta chains presented below share a single source sample, sequenced in a study of T cells after posttransplantation cyclophosphamide. Produced via immunoSEQ multiplex PCR; TCRdb's table is partial and in-frame only. The sample yields about 6,800 clones, around 92% seen once. Busulfan-fludarabine conditioning, marrow transplant, and cyclophosphamide on days +3 and +4 were administered. Sequenced here: PBMCs, sampled approximately 190 weeks after allogeneic stem cell transplant with posttransplant cyclophosphamide. The receptors here all came from a female patient between 50 and 60 years old who received an allogeneic stem cell transplant from a related donor, was CMV-positive, and had no GVHD. Some T cells here may be from the graft donor.

The V call is TRBV5-3, the J call TRBJ2-1, with 8 bases matching TRBD2. TRBV5-3 is known as an ORF, though its function is uncertain. The CDR3 consists of 17 residues. V was clipped by 4 bases and J by 0 bases; unmatched bases: 9. Written as DNA, the CDR3 is TGTGCCAGAAGCAACTCAACCGGGACTAGCTCCTACAATGAGCAGTTCTTC. Protein product: CARSNSTGTSSYNEQFF.

This chain joins TRBV13 and TRBJ2-7; TRBD2 is a possible D gene (5 bases). This CDR3 has 15 amino acids. V was cut by 5 bases and J by 1 base, with 15 bases left in between. From germline, CDR1 is PRHDT and CDR2 FYEKMQ (reference sequence). The CDR3 is CASSPRDGVSYEQYF. CDR3 nucleotide sequence: TGTGCCAGCAGCCCCCGGGATGGGGTGTCCTACGAGCAGTACTTC.

This clone has only one observation. The rearrangement uses TRBV29-1 and TRBJ1-3, with a tentative D call TRBD1 (5 bases). Germline V gene sequence: CDR1 SQVTM, CDR2 ANQGSEA. V was cut by 5 bases and J by 2 bases, with 13 bases left in between. The CDR3 runs 14 residues. DNA of the CDR3: TGCAGCGTTAACTTCAGGGCTGCTGGAAACACCATATATTTT. Residues: CSVNFRAAGNTIYF.

The CDR3 region has the DNA TGCGCCAGCAGCTTGCGGGAGGGTCAGGGCTATGGCTACACCTTC. This sequence encodes CASSLREGQGYGYTF. The rearrangement joins TRBV5-1 to TRBJ1-2; TRBD1 is a possible D gene (5 bases). Germline values: CDR1 SGHRS, CDR2 YFSETQ. The germline V and J ends were trimmed by 1 base and 4 bases, with 14 bases remaining between them. This CDR3 has 15 residues.

The J gene is TRBJ1-5, the V gene TRBV6-5; no definite D call. Trimming took 0 bases from V and 7 from J, leaving 7 bases between them. CDR3 length: 13 residues. Germline loops: CDR1 MNHEY, CDR2 SVGAGI. The CDR3 region has the DNA TGTGCCAGCAGTTACTCCCCTTCCCAGCCCCAGCATTTT. It specifies CASSYSPSQPQHF.

This chain uses TRBV9 with TRBJ2-1; D may be TRBD2 (5 bases). Germline V lookup: CDR1 SGDLS, CDR2 YYNGEE. The CDR3 has 13 amino acids. The V end was cut by 4 bases, the J end by 8 bases, with 13 bases between. CDR3 sequence reads: CASSPRGAYEQFF. The DNA for the CDR3 is TGTGCCAGCAGCCCCCGGGGTGCCTATGAGCAGTTCTTC. Full variable domain (remainder filled in from reference TRBV9 and TRBJ2-1): DSGVTQTPKHLITATGQRVTLRCSPRSGDLSVYWYQQSLDQGLQFLIQYYNGEERAKGNILERFSAQQFPDLHSELNLSSLELGDSALYFCASSPRGAYEQFFGPGTRLTVL.

V usage is TRBV5-4 and J usage is TRBJ2-1, with a possible D match to TRBD2 (5 bases). Trimming pared 4 bases from V and 7 bases from J, leaving 30 bases between. This CDR3 is built from 19 residues. CDR1 is SGHNT, CDR2 YYREEE, per germline (reference sequence). The DNA for the CDR3 is TGTGCCAGCAGCCCCAGAGCCACTAGAACTGTGAGGGCTCAGAATGAGCAGTTCTTC. The encoded protein is CASSPRATRTVRAQNEQFF.

The chain has TRBV5-6 and TRBJ2-7, with 8 bases matching TRBD2. V lost 2 bases to trimming and J lost 6 bases; unmatched junction nucleotides: 4. Per germline, CDR1 SGHDT and CDR2 YYEEEE. The CDR3 covers 13 residues. CDR3 in amino acids: CASSFTGTSEQYF. The CDR3 nucleotides read TGTGCCAGCAGCTTCACCGGGACTAGCGAGCAGTACTTC.

The V call is TRBV4-1, the J call TRBJ2-1, with D perhaps matching TRBD1 (5 bases). With 1 base removed from V and 0 bases from J, the gap between germline ends came to 7 bases. CDR3 length: 15 amino acids. The V gene's germline CDR1 is MGHRA and CDR2 YSYEKL. CDR3 sequence reads: CASSQAGHSYNEQFF. The CDR3 bases are TGCGCCAGCAGCCAAGCCGGACACTCCTACAATGAGCAGTTCTTC.

This rearrangement joins TRBV15 to TRBJ2-1; 7 bases are a match to TRBD2. The V gene's germline CDR1 is LNHNV and CDR2 YYDKDF (reference sequence). With 0 bases clipped from V and 2 bases from J, the junction kept 7 bases outside the gene matches. The length of the CDR3 is 17 residues. The CDR3 region is CATSRDWEGTTYNEQFF. The CDR3 DNA is TGTGCCACCAGCAGAGATTGGGAGGGGACTACCTACAATGAGCAGTTCTTC.

This clone has only one observation. The chain joins TRBV9 to TRBJ2-3, with D perhaps TRBD2 (5 bases). V lost 5 bases, J lost 2 bases, and 12 bases lay in between. The CDR3 contains 14 residues. CDR1 and CDR2 from the germline V gene are SGDLS and YYNGEE. The CDR3 DNA reads as TGTGCCAGCAGTGCGGCGGAGGACACAGATACGCAGTATTTT. Its protein is CASSAAEDTDTQYF.

The genes are TRBV29-1 and TRBJ2-1, with 8 bases matching TRBD1. This CDR3 has 14 amino acids. CDR1 SQVTM and CDR2 ANQGSEA come from the germline V gene. V trimming: 0 bases; J trimming: 3 bases; junction bases outside the gene matches: 1. Here the CDR3 reads CSVEETGGYNEQFF. For the CDR3, the DNA is TGCAGCGTTGAAGAAACAGGGGGCTACAATGAGCAGTTCTTC.

V gene TRBV6-1 combines with J gene TRBJ2-7; 12 nucleotides agree with TRBD2. This CDR3 has 17 residues. After removal of 4 bases from V and 1 base from J, the junction contained 8 bases not matched to a gene. CDR1 and CDR2 from the germline V gene are MNHNS and SASEGT. Here the CDR3 DNA reads TGTGCCAGCAGTGGACTAGCGGGAGTGGTGGGGTCCTACGAGCAGTACTTC. Translated: CASSGLAGVVGSYEQYF.

This chain uses TRBV5-1 with TRBJ2-7; TRBD1 is a possible D gene (5 bases). Germline loops: CDR1 SGHRS, CDR2 YFSETQ. CDR3 length: 11 residues. V lost 4 bases, J lost 11 bases, and 13 bases lay in between. The CDR3 DNA follows: TGCGCCAGCAGCATAGGACACCAGGAGTACTTC. It codes for CASSIGHQEYF.

The table lists this clone with a count of one. The chain combines TRBV4-1 with TRBJ2-7; weak D call: TRBD2 (5 bases). Germline V gene data show CDR1 as MGHRA and CDR2 as YSYEKL. The CDR3 spans 17 residues. The V and J ends lost 3 bases and 0 bases respectively, with 18 bases between them. For the CDR3, the DNA is TGCGCCAGCAGCCACTCAGCTTACGGCGGGTTCTCCTACGAGCAGTACTTC. Protein: CASSHSAYGGFSYEQYF.

The V gene is TRBV2, the J gene TRBJ1-5, with D perhaps matching TRBD1 (6 bases). The CDR3 runs 13 residues. V lost 7 bases, J lost 4 bases, and 11 bases lay in between. Germline V lookup: CDR1 SNHLY, CDR2 FYNNEI. CDR3 sequence (DNA): TGTGCCAGCAAACGGACAGAGAATCAGCCCCAGCATTTT. This encodes CASKRTENQPQHF. Drawing the rest from reference TRBV2 and TRBJ1-5, the complete variable domain is EPEVTQTPSHQVTQMGQEVILRCVPISNHLYFYWYRQILGQKVEFLVSFYNNEISEKSEIFDDQFSVERPDGSNFTLKIRSTKLEDSAMYFCASKRTENQPQHFGDGTRLSIL.

The chain links TRBV11-2 to TRBJ2-7; 9 bases are shared with TRBD2. CDR1 and CDR2 from the germline V gene are SGHAT and FQNNGV. The CDR3 is 17 residues long. Losses at the gene ends were 5 bases for V and 5 bases for J; bases not matched to a gene: 16. CDR3 DNA sequence: TGTGCCAGCAGCATTAAGGAACTTAGCGGGAGTCGCGACGAGCAGTACTTC. This gives the protein CASSIKELSGSRDEQYF.